The entry below describes one T cell receptor (beta chain). Its antigen is currently unknown. The sample belongs to a study of shared clonotypes between healthy human individuals. Study at large: CD4 naive and memory got three plates each, CD8 naive two, CD8 memory one.

Clones were sequenced by immunoSEQ multiplex PCR, and TCRdb holds only the in-frame ones, with some missing. Here the sample spans roughly 2.5 million clones, about 92% being singletons. CDR1 SEHNR and CDR2 FQNEAQ come from the germline V gene (reference sequence). The CDR3 consists of 13 residues. Trimming removed 9 bases at V and 8 bases at J, with 16 bases between. Study-wide results and caveats: A small donor pool kept down the genetic and exposure-history diversity that was represented. Sequencing depth was expected to affect clonotype sharing among donors.

The chain recombines TRBV7-9 with TRBJ2-2; no clear D. This clonotype was sampled from a man younger than 35 in good health. Sequenced sample: naive CD4+ T cells sorted from blood. Specified subset: CD45RA+ positively selected. Here the CDR3 reads CASPFSPRGELFF. Written as DNA, the CDR3 is TGTGCCAGTCCTTTTTCTCCCCGGGGGGAGCTGTTTTTT.